The 2 T cell receptor beta chains below were found in one sample sequenced in a study of cytomegalovirus exposure and HLA in healthy donors. PCR primers comprised 60 Vbeta and 13 Jbeta primers. Method: immunoSEQ multiplex PCR; TCRdb's copy keeps in-frame clones and lacks some. The profile covers approximately 110,000 clones, with around 80% appearing a single time and less than 2% taken by the ten largest. Source material: PBMCs. The receptors stem from a man in his fifties in good health and CMV-seronegative.

This clone was counted only a few times. The chain combines TRBV6-1 with TRBJ1-2; 9 bases map to TRBD1. V lost 6 bases, J lost 5 bases, and 4 bases stayed unmatched. CDR1 is MNHNS and CDR2 is SASEGT in the germline V gene. This CDR3 region has 13 residues. The CDR3 loop is CASRGQGFYGYTF. CDR3 nucleotide sequence: TGTGCCAGCAGGGGACAGGGATTTTATGGCTACACCTTC.

The J gene is TRBJ1-2, the V gene TRBV11-2, with TRBD1 identical over 7 bases. V lost 3 bases, J lost 6 bases, and 7 bases stayed unmatched. The CDR3 length is 14 residues. The germline V gene encodes CDR1 SGHAT and CDR2 FQNNGV. CDR3 sequence (DNA): TGTGCCAGCAGCTTTCATGCAGGGGGAGATGGCTACACCTTC. Translating gives CASSFHAGGDGYTF.